Sequencing of this TCR beta chain was carried out in a study of blood T cell repertoires in COVID-19. Study at large: PBMCs, B-cell-depleted T cells, or T cells were the source of the cDNA or gDNA that made up the material.

The germline CDR1 and CDR2 sequences are SGHTA and FQGNSA. This CDR3 is 15 amino acids long. Trimming shortened V by 5 bases and J by 6 bases, and 20 bases separated the two germline ends. Profiled with immunoSEQ multiplex PCR; TCRdb holds only in-frame clones, not every one. Found here are 97,000 or so clones, 80% to 95% of them singletons; the top ten hold around 1.9%. The rearrangement joins TRBV7-2 to TRBJ2-7; D may be TRBD2 (5 bases). This clonotype originated in a woman in her fifties or sixties with COVID-19, enrolled during active disease. Sequenced sample: peripheral blood. The CDR3 sequence: CASSPDRVEGAEQYF. CDR3 in DNA: TGTGCCAGCAGCCCGGATAGGGTTGAGGGCGCCGAGCAGTACTTC. The full variable domain, rest sourced from reference TRBV7-2 and TRBJ2-7, is GAGVSQSPSNKVTEKGKDVELRCDPISGHTALYWYRQSLGQGLEFLIYFQGNSAPDKSGLPSDRFSAERTGGSVSTLTIQRTQQEDSAVYLCASSPDRVEGAEQYFGPGTRLTVT.